Following are 16 T cell receptor beta chains from one sample sequenced in a study of blood T cells in healthy people across ages. A sample-barcoded 5' primer and a J-beta primer mix were used in a second PCR of about 7 to 12 cycles. TCRdb reprocessed the 5' RACE reads with MiXCR, giving one entry per CDR3 protein. The sample lists 600,000 or so distinct CDR3 sequences; 40% to 55% were seen once. The source material was blood. The origin of the receptors is a man older than 75 in good health.

This clonotype came up once. The V and J genes are TRBV7-9 and TRBJ2-1, with 9 bases identical to TRBD2. The DNA end lines up better with TRBJ2-7; the J call may be wrong. The CDR3 totals 17 residues. CDR1 and CDR2 from the germline V gene are SEHNR and FQNEAQ (reference sequence). CDR3 DNA: TGTGCCAGCAGCCTCGGGATGATAGCGGGAGCCCACAATGAGCAGTACTTC. Residues: CASSLGMIAGAHNEQYF.

This clonotype was detected a few times. The chain joins TRBV5-1 to TRBJ2-1; no reliable D call. Germline V gene lookup returns CDR1 SGHRS and CDR2 YFSETQ. V dropped 0 bases and J dropped 5 bases, with 9 bases sitting between them. The length of the CDR3 is 14 residues. In nucleotides, the CDR3 is TGCGCCAGCAGCTTGGATGACGCTGACAATGAGCAGTTCTTC. As protein: CASSLDDADNEQFF.

J is TRBJ1-2 and V is TRBV2; D unresolved. CDR1 is SNHLY, CDR2 FYNNEI, per germline. The V end lost 4 bases, the J end lost 7 bases, and 19 bases lay between the germline ends. The CDR3 totals 15 residues. The CDR3 region has the DNA TGTGCCAGCAGTGTCCTCGCACAGTCCACCGGTGGCTACACCTTC. It specifies CASSVLAQSTGGYTF. The complete variable domain, with remaining parts taken from reference TRBV2 and TRBJ1-2, reads EPEVTQTPSHQVTQMGQEVILRCVPISNHLYFYWYRQILGQKVEFLVSFYNNEISEKSEIFDDQFSVERPDGSNFTLKIRSTKLEDSAMYFCASSVLAQSTGGYTFGSGTRLTVV.

V and J are TRBV28 and TRBJ2-1, with D perhaps matching TRBD2 (6 bases). CDR1 is MDHEN and CDR2 is SYDVKM in the germline V gene. There are 17 residues in the CDR3. Trimming took off 5 bases at V and 10 bases at J, with 27 bases between the two ends. The CDR3 bases are TGTGCCAGCAGTCTCGGGACTGTTCCCCGACCGACCTCCGAGCAGTTCTTC. Translating it yields CASSLGTVPRPTSEQFF. Complete variable domain (other parts from reference TRBV28 and TRBJ2-1): DVKVTQSSRYLVKRTGEKVFLECVQDMDHENMFWYRQDPGLGLRLIYFSYDVKMKEKGDIPEGYSVSREKKERFSLILESASTNQTSMYLCASSLGTVPRPTSEQFFGPGTRLTVL.

This clonotype was detected many times. The V call is TRBV7-2, the J call TRBJ1-2, with D unresolved. Trimming cost V 2 bases and J 2 bases, with 6 bases left between them. CDR3 size: 13 residues. Germline lookup yields CDR1 SGHTA and CDR2 FQGNSA. CDR3 DNA: TGTGCCAGCAGCTTACACGGAAACTATGGCTACACCTTC. It specifies CASSLHGNYGYTF.

Regarding this clonotype: At one end the junction does not follow the germline gene, possibly because of a read error. This chain joins TRBV2 and TRBJ1-2; D remains unclear. Germline V lookup: CDR1 SNHLY, CDR2 FYNNEI. This CDR3 is built from 12 residues. The chain's CDR3 is CAGSLTSYGYTF. The CDR3 region has the DNA TGTGCCGGCAGTCTTACAAGCTATGGCTACACCTTC.

The chain joins TRBV5-5 to TRBJ2-5; unclear D gene. With 6 bases removed from V and 2 bases from J, the gap between germline ends came to 14 bases. The CDR3 has 14 residues. Germline V gene lookup returns CDR1 SGHKS and CDR2 YYEKEE (reference sequence). Here the CDR3 DNA reads TGTGCCAGCAATTACAGACAAATACAAGAGACCCAGTACTTC. It specifies CASNYRQIQETQYF.

The chain is built from TRBV4-3 and TRBJ2-7; D is perhaps TRBD2 (6 bases). Germline V gene data show CDR1 as LGHNA and CDR2 as YSLEER. Trimming took 0 bases from V and 3 from J, leaving 12 bases between them. This CDR3 is 15 amino acids long. CDR3 coding DNA: TGCGCCAGCAGCCAAGAAGGCGGGACTCTCTACGAGCAGTACTTC. It translates to CASSQEGGTLYEQYF.

This chain links TRBV4-3 with TRBJ2-3; D may correspond to TRBD1 or TRBD2 (7 bases each). The CDR3 covers 16 residues. Germline CDR1 and CDR2: LGHNA and YSLEER. V was shortened by 4 bases and J by 4 bases, with 18 bases between the two germline ends. In nucleotides, the CDR3 is TGCGCCAGCAGCCTCATCAGGGGGGGAGGGCCAGATACGCAGTATTTT. Its protein product is CASSLIRGGGPDTQYF.

This clonotype was observed once. The genes are TRBV7-2 and TRBJ2-7; D may be TRBD1 or TRBD2 (6 bases each). Germline V gene lookup returns CDR1 SGHTA and CDR2 FQGNSA. The CDR3 length is 15 residues. Trimming took off 6 bases at V and 3 bases at J, with 18 bases between the two ends. CDR3 sequence: CASRAAFGGRYEQYF. The CDR3 nucleotides read TGTGCCAGCAGGGCGGCCTTTGGGGGGCGCTACGAGCAGTACTTC. Based on the CDR3 plus reference TRBV7-2 and TRBJ2-7, the full variable domain is GAGVSQSPSNKVTEKGKDVELRCDPISGHTALYWYRQSLGQGLEFLIYFQGNSAPDKSGLPSDRFSAERTGGSVSTLTIQRTQQEDSAVYLCASRAAFGGRYEQYFGPGTRLTVT.

Concerning this clonotype: It is likely a read error, because the conserved phenylalanine at the end of the CDR3 is missing. The rearrangement links TRBV24-1 to TRBJ2-1, with D possibly being TRBD1 (5 bases). V dropped 3 bases and J dropped 0 bases, with 11 bases sitting between them. Germline lookup yields CDR1 KGHDR and CDR2 SFDVKD. The CDR3 is 16 residues long. This CDR3 is CATSDVTAVSYNEQFL. The CDR3, as DNA: TGTGCCACCAGTGATGTGACAGCCGTCTCCTACAATGAGCAGTTCTTA.

The chain recombines TRBV7-9 with TRBJ2-7; D assignment may be TRBD1 or TRBD2 (5 bases each). The germline CDR1 and CDR2 sequences are SEHNR and FQNEAQ (reference sequence). Trimming stripped 5 bases from V and 1 base from J, with 15 bases between. This CDR3 spans 15 amino acids. This CDR3 is CASSRPDGTSYEQYF. In DNA, the CDR3 is TGTGCCAGCAGCCGACCCGACGGGACGTCCTACGAGCAGTACTTC.

V gene TRBV7-3 combines with J gene TRBJ2-5; no clear D. Germline V gives CDR1 SGHTA, CDR2 FQGTGA. The CDR3 runs to 13 residues. The germline V and J ends were trimmed by 5 bases and 5 bases, with 12 bases remaining between them. The CDR3 is CASSVLGRETQYF. The CDR3 nucleotides are TGTGCCAGCAGCGTGCTGGGTCGGGAGACCCAGTACTTC.

The sample holds many counts of this clonotype. The chain is built from TRBV6-5 and TRBJ2-3; maybe TRBD2 (6 bases). The CDR3 loop spans 15 amino acids. V was cut by 6 bases and J by 5 bases, with 18 bases left in between. Per the germline V gene, CDR1 is MNHEY and CDR2 is SVGAGI. The CDR3 protein is CASRPPGTPIDTQYF. Written as DNA, the CDR3 is TGTGCCAGCAGACCCCCGGGGACTCCAATAGATACGCAGTATTTT.

This clonotype is a singleton in its sample. The V and J genes are TRBV18 and TRBJ2-3; D not resolved. This CDR3 has 13 amino acids. Per the germline V gene, CDR1 is KGHSH and CDR2 is LQKENI. With 3 bases removed from V and 2 bases from J, the gap between germline ends came to 6 bases. CDR3 DNA sequence: TGTGCCAGCTCACCCGAAGCCACAGATACGCAGTATTTT. Its protein product is CASSPEATDTQYF.

The genes are TRBV11-1 and TRBJ1-4; D may be TRBD1 (5 bases). Deletions cut 5 bases from V and 6 bases from J, with 16 bases between. The germline CDR1 and CDR2 sequences are SGHAT and FQDESV (reference sequence). The CDR3 is made up of 15 amino acids. The CDR3 sequence: CASSPRGTLDEKLFF. The CDR3 coding sequence is TGTGCCAGCAGCCCCCGGGGCACCTTAGATGAAAAACTGTTTTTT.